What follows are 5 T cell receptor beta chains derived from one specimen sequenced in a study of blood T cell repertoires in COVID-19. Libraries were prepared by immunoSEQ multiplex PCR; TCRdb keeps only in-frame clonotypes and omits some of them. The sample consists of 250,000 to 400,000 clones, about nine tenths of them appearing once. The sequenced sample consisted of peripheral blood. The source of these receptors is a woman aged 25-40 years with COVID-19, enrolled during active disease.

This CDR3 reads CASSPDRGFGETQYF. Written as DNA, the CDR3 is TGTGCCAGCAGCCCAGACCGGGGTTTCGGAGAGACCCAGTACTTC. This chain uses TRBV3-1 (or the pseudogene TRBV3-2) with TRBJ2-5; perhaps TRBD2 as D (5 bases). Trimming removed 4 bases from V and 4 bases from J, with 16 bases in between. Germline V CDR1 and CDR2: LGHDT, YNNKEL (reference sequence). The CDR3 is made up of 15 amino acids.

The chain uses TRBV28 and TRBJ1-2; D is unclear. Trimming shortened V by 5 bases and J by 8 bases, and 21 bases separated the two germline ends. The germline V gene has CDR1 MDHEN and CDR2 SYDVKM. The CDR3 totals 15 residues. The CDR3 region has the DNA TGTGCCAGCAGTCTCGGAGGTCACACGATGGGGGGCTACACCTTC. This encodes CASSLGGHTMGGYTF.

This chain connects TRBV25-1 to TRBJ1-1, with TRBD1 as a possible D gene (5 bases). CDR1 is MGHDK, CDR2 SYGVNS, per germline. With 8 bases removed from V and 4 bases from J, the gap between germline ends came to 20 bases. This CDR3 has 15 residues. CDR3 amino acids: CASAREWGARTEAFF. The CDR3, as DNA: TGTGCCAGCGCCCGAGAGTGGGGCGCGCGCACTGAAGCTTTCTTT. Full variable domain (missing parts from reference TRBV25-1 and TRBJ1-1): EADIYQTPRYLVIGTGKKITLECSQTMGHDKMYWYQQDPGMELHLIHYSYGVNSTEKGDLSSESTVSRIRTEHFPLTLESARPSHTSQYLCASAREWGARTEAFFGQGTRLTVV.

CDR3 coding DNA: TGTGCCAGCAGCTTAGTTGGTCGGGGGGGCACGGGTGAGCAGTTCTTC. Protein product: CASSLVGRGGTGEQFF. V gene TRBV7-9 combines with J gene TRBJ2-1, with 8 bases fitting TRBD2. CDR1 is SEHNR and CDR2 is FQNEAQ in the germline V gene (reference sequence). This CDR3 has 16 residues. J gave up 9 bases and V 1 base, and 11 bases lay outside the gene matches. Full variable domain (outside the CDR3, taken from reference TRBV7-9 and TRBJ2-1): DTGVSQNPRHKITKRGQNVTFRCDPISEHNRLYWYRQTLGQGPEFLTYFQNEAQLEKSRLLSDRFSAERPKGSFSTLEIQRTEQGDSAMYLCASSLVGRGGTGEQFFGPGTRLTVL.

This chain connects TRBV7-9 to TRBJ2-3; the match to TRBD1 covers 8 bases. Looked up from germline, CDR1 is SEHNR and CDR2 is FQNEAQ (reference sequence). The CDR3 contains 15 residues. The ends lost 0 bases at V and 5 bases at J; junction bases unmatched: 4. This CDR3 is CASSLADRVRDTQYF. The CDR3 DNA reads TGTGCCAGCAGCTTAGCGGACAGGGTGCGAGATACGCAGTATTTT.